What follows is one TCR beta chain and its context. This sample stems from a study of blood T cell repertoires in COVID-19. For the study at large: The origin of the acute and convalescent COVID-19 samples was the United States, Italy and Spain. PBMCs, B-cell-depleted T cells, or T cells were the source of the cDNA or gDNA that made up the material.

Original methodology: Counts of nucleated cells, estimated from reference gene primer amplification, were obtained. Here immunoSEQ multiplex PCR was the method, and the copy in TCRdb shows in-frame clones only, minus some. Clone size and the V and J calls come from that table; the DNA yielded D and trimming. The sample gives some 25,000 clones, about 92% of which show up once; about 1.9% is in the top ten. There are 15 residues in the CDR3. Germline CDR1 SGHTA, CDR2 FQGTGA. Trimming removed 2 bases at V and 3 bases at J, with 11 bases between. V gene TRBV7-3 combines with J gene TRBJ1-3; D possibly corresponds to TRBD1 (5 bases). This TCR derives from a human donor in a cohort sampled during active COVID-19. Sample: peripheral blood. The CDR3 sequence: CASSLPGTDGNTIYF. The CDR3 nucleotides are TGTGCCAGCAGCTTACCGGGGACTGATGGAAACACCATATATTTT.